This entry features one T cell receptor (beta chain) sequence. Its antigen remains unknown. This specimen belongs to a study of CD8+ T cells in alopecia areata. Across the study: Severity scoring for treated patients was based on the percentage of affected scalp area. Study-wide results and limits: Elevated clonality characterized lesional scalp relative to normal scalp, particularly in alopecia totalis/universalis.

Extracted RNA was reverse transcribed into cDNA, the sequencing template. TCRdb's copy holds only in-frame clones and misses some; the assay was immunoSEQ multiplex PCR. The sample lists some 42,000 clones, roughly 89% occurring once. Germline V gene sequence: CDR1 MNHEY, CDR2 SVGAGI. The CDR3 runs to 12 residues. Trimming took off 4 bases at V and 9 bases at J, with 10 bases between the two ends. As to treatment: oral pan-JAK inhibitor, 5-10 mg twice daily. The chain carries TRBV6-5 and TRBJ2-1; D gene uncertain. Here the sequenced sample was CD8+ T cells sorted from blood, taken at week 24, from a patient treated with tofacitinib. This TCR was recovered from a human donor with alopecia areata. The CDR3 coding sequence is TGTGCCAGCAGTTCCATGGGCCTTGAGCAGTTCTTC. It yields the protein CASSSMGLEQFF.